This T cell receptor (beta chain) was captured in a study of T cells after posttransplantation cyclophosphamide. Findings and limits, study-wide: TRB overlap between skin or GI tissue T cells and blood was limited.

Of note for this clone: Its antigen remains unidentified.

Only in-frame clones appear in the TCRdb table, and some are missing; sequencing was by immunoSEQ multiplex PCR. The table includes tens of thousands of clones, roughly 73% detected once. There are 18 residues in the CDR3. Busulfan-fludarabine conditioning, marrow transplant, and cyclophosphamide on days +3 and +4 were administered. The chain carries TRBV21-1 and TRBJ1-3. TRBV21-1 is a known pseudogene. Sequenced material: CD4+ T cells sorted from blood, taken around 2,000 days after a stem cell transplant with posttransplant cyclophosphamide. This clonotype originated in a female patient aged 35 to 55 who received an allogeneic stem cell transplant from a related donor, was CMV-positive, and had no GVHD. Some T cells may have originated in the graft donor. CDR3 region: CASSKKRRDSSSGNTIYF. The CDR3 DNA reads as TGTGCCAGCAGCAAAAAAAGGCGGGACTCCAGCTCTGGAAACACCATATATTTT.